These 24 T cell receptor beta chains originate from one sample sequenced in a study of neurological immune-mediated disorders. One entry per CDR3 protein results from TCRdb running MiXCR on the 5' RACE reads. The table records about 50,000 distinct CDR3 sequences, 10% of them present only once. The sequencing sample was made of PBMCs. These receptors all come from a man aged 65-85 years with HTLV-1-associated myelopathy (HAM/TSP).

This clonotype was observed many times. V gene TRBV21-1 combines with J gene TRBJ2-5; TRBD2 reflects the table's D call only, with no check against the DNA. TRBV21-1 is recorded as a pseudogene. The CDR3 is made up of 16 amino acids. CDR3 nucleotides: TGTGCCACCCTCCAGAGAGGAAGAGGCTATCAAGAGACCCAGTACTTC. Translated: CATLQRGRGYQETQYF.

This clonotype was observed at least ten times. The V call is TRBV7-2, the J call TRBJ2-3, with 14 bases identical to TRBD2. CDR3 length: 18 amino acids. Germline V gene sequence: CDR1 SGHTA, CDR2 FQGNSA. Losses at the gene ends were 4 bases for V and 4 bases for J; bases not matched to a gene: 10. CDR3 nucleotides: TGTGCCAGCAGCTCCGGACTAGCGGGAGGCCAGGTGGCAGATACGCAGTATTTT. This codes for CASSSGLAGGQVADTQYF.

This clonotype was picked up many times. The chain couples TRBV24-1 to TRBJ2-5, with 11 bases matching TRBD2. The CDR3 has 15 amino acids. Trimming removed 4 bases from V and 4 bases from J; junction bases left unmatched: 4. Germline V gene data show CDR1 as KGHDR and CDR2 as SFDVKD. The CDR3 nucleotides are TGTGCCACCAGTGACCCTCTAGCGGGGGGAGAGACCCAGTACTTC. Protein product: CATSDPLAGGETQYF.

This clonotype was picked up a small number of times. J is TRBJ2-2 and V is TRBV6-2 or TRBV6-3; maybe TRBD2 (6 bases). The CDR3 sequence is 17 residues long. Between the trimmed V and J ends, which lost 8 bases and 7 bases, there was a span of 26 bases. Germline loops: CDR1 MNHEY, CDR2 SVGEGT. CDR3 nucleotide sequence: TGTGCCAGCCGGCGGCTCTGGGAGAAGGGGAGGAGCGGGGAGCTGTTTTTT. The encoded protein is CASRRLWEKGRSGELFF.

This clonotype appeared many times. CDR3 bases: TGTGCCAGCAGTTTTGACAGGGCGGGCACTGAAGCTTTCTTT. Its translation is CASSFDRAGTEAFF. V gene TRBV6-5 combines with J gene TRBJ1-1; 7 nucleotides agree with TRBD1. The CDR3 contains 14 residues. Per germline, CDR1 MNHEY and CDR2 SVGAGI. V gave up 4 bases and J gave up 4 bases; unmatched junction bases: 6.

As for this clonotype: This may be a read error, as it is one base from a much larger clone. The chain carries TRBV7-8 and TRBJ2-3; D gene uncertain. Looked up from germline, CDR1 is SGHVS and CDR2 is FQNEAQ. The V and J ends lost 4 bases and 10 bases respectively, with 12 bases between them. This CDR3 has 12 residues. The CDR3 loop is CASSSLTPSQYF. CDR3 DNA sequence: TGTGCCAGCAGCTCATTGACCCCATCGCAGTATTTT.

This clonotype has at least ten counts. This chain joins TRBV20-1 and TRBJ2-3; D is possibly TRBD1 (6 bases). CDR3 size: 12 residues. Trimming took 4 bases from V and 6 from J, leaving 11 bases between them. CDR1 and CDR2 (germline): DFQATT, SNEGSKA (reference sequence). This CDR3 is CSATRGSDTQYF. Written as DNA, the CDR3 is TGCAGTGCTACGAGGGGGAGTGATACGCAGTATTTT.

This clonotype was counted ten times or more. The rearrangement uses TRBV6-1 and TRBJ1-5; maybe TRBD1 (6 bases). Trimming removed 6 bases from V and 3 bases from J, with 12 bases in between. Germline CDR1 reads MNHNS; CDR2 reads SASEGT. The CDR3 runs 14 residues. The CDR3, as DNA: TGTGCCAGCAGGAAGGGGGGTAACAATCAGCCCCAGCATTTT. The encoded protein is CASRKGGNNQPQHF.

This clonotype was picked up many times. The chain has TRBV11-1 and TRBJ2-2; no definite D call. This CDR3 contains 14 residues. Germline V CDR1 and CDR2: SGHAT, FQDESV (reference sequence). V was pared by 4 bases and J by 1 base, with 7 bases between. The CDR3 here is CASSSRQNTGELFF. CDR3 bases: TGTGCCAGCAGCTCCCGACAGAACACCGGGGAGCTGTTTTTT.

This clonotype came up a few times. The chain couples TRBV19 to TRBJ1-6; D ambiguous. Per the germline V gene, CDR1 is LNHDA and CDR2 is SQIVND (reference sequence). CDR3 length equals 13 residues. V was pared by 3 bases and J by 15 bases, with 15 bases between. CDR3 coding DNA: TGTGCCAGTAGTATTAGAGCCCTTGACCACCTCCACTTT. It is translated as CASSIRALDHLHF. The full variable domain, rest sourced from reference TRBV19 and TRBJ1-6, is DGGITQSPKYLFRKEGQNVTLSCEQNLNHDAMYWYRQDPGQGLRLIYYSQIVNDFQKGDIAEGYSVSREKKESFPLTVTSAQKNPTAFYLCASSIRALDHLHFGNGTRLTVT.

The sample holds many counts of this clonotype. The J gene is TRBJ2-7, the V gene TRBV6-2 or TRBV6-3, with D tentatively TRBD1 (6 bases). Germline V gives CDR1 MNHEY, CDR2 SVGEGT. Trimming removed 0 bases at V and 3 bases at J, with 27 bases between. The CDR3 spans 20 residues. The CDR3 loop is CASSYSNTGVRRQANYEQYF. The CDR3 DNA follows: TGTGCCAGCAGTTACTCGAATACTGGGGTCCGGAGACAGGCGAACTACGAGCAGTACTTC.

This clonotype was found many times. The chain has TRBV25-1 and TRBJ1-1; weak D call: TRBD1 (5 bases). CDR3 length: 15 residues. Trimming took 4 bases from V and 4 from J, leaving 16 bases between them. The germline CDR1 and CDR2 sequences are MGHDK and SYGVNS. In DNA form, the CDR3 reads TGTGCCAGCAGTGGGATCCAGGGAGAGGTCACTGAAGCTTTCTTT. The encoded protein is CASSGIQGEVTEAFF.

This clonotype was counted many times. The rearrangement links TRBV20-1 to TRBJ1-1; 10 bases are a match to TRBD1. This CDR3 comprises 15 residues. Germline values: CDR1 DFQATT, CDR2 SNEGSKA (reference sequence). With 0 bases clipped from V and 4 bases from J, the junction kept 5 bases outside the gene matches. CDR3 sequence reads: CSARDRGQGSTEAFF. Written as DNA, the CDR3 is TGCAGTGCTAGAGATCGGGGACAGGGGAGCACTGAAGCTTTCTTT.

This clonotype occurred many times. J is TRBJ2-7 and V is TRBV18; D might be TRBD2 (5 bases). V was cut by 6 bases and J by 7 bases, with 19 bases left in between. This CDR3 region has 14 residues. CDR1 and CDR2 from the germline V gene are KGHSH and LQKENI. As DNA, the CDR3 is TGTGCCAGCTCGCCAGGAGGCCCCCCCGAGGAGCAGTACTTC. It encodes CASSPGGPPEEQYF.

V gene TRBV18 combines with J gene TRBJ2-3; 10 nucleotides agree with TRBD2. V lost 5 bases, J lost 11 bases, and 13 bases stayed unmatched. This CDR3 contains 15 residues. Germline V gene sequence: CDR1 KGHSH, CDR2 LQKENI. CDR3 region: CASSGTSGVVNEQYF. CDR3 in DNA: TGTGCCAGCTCAGGAACTAGCGGGGTCGTCAATGAGCAGTATTTT.

This clonotype was recorded at least ten times. V gene TRBV20-1 combines with J gene TRBJ2-3, with D hard to call. The V end was cut by 8 bases, the J end by 4 bases, with 13 bases between. This CDR3 is built from 12 residues. Germline CDR1 is DFQATT and CDR2 is SNEGSKA (reference sequence). DNA of the CDR3: TGCAGTTCAGCCGGAGTCCCAGATACGCAGTATTTT. This encodes CSSAGVPDTQYF.

In this sample, this clonotype is medium-sized (0.01 to 0.1%). V is TRBV5-1 and J is TRBJ2-1; D gene unclear. The CDR3 extends over 11 amino acids. With 0 bases removed from V and 15 bases from J, the gap between germline ends came to 10 bases. The germline V gene has CDR1 SGHRS and CDR2 YFSETQ. CDR3 DNA: TGCGCCAGCAGCTTGGAAGGGAATCGGTTCTTC. Translated: CASSLEGNRFF.

In this sample, this clonotype turned up many times. This chain connects TRBV4-2 to TRBJ2-5, with 8 nucleotides matching TRBD2. The CDR3 spans 18 residues. Germline loops: CDR1 LGHNA, CDR2 YNFKEQ. Trimming cost V 1 base and J 0 bases; bases outside gene matches: 10. Here the CDR3 reads CASSQAHATSGYQETQYF. DNA of the CDR3: TGTGCCAGCAGCCAAGCCCACGCCACTAGCGGCTACCAAGAGACCCAGTACTTC.

In its sample, this clonotype was seen a few times. The V and J genes are TRBV7-6 and TRBJ2-2; D might be TRBD2 (6 bases). Germline V gene sequence: CDR1 SGHVS, CDR2 FNYEAQ. This CDR3 is built from 16 residues. With 1 base removed from V and 3 bases from J, the gap between germline ends came to 12 bases. The CDR3 DNA follows: TGTGCCAGCAGCTTAGGTCTGTGGGGGGACACCGGGGAGCTGTTTTTT. It translates to CASSLGLWGDTGELFF.

This clonotype has a count of ten or more. This rearrangement joins TRBV5-1 to TRBJ2-7, with 12 bases aligning to TRBD1. With 4 bases clipped from V and 2 bases from J, the junction kept 13 bases outside the gene matches. The CDR3 consists of 18 residues. Germline V gives CDR1 SGHRS, CDR2 YFSETQ. CDR3 residues: CASSRGTGGYRNTYEQYF. In DNA form, the CDR3 reads TGCGCCAGCAGCCGAGGGACAGGGGGCTACCGAAACACCTACGAGCAGTACTTC.

This clonotype was found many times. The chain couples TRBV12-3 or TRBV12-4 to TRBJ2-3; D gene ambiguous. With 3 bases removed from V and 6 bases from J, the gap between germline ends came to 13 bases. This CDR3 contains 14 residues. The CDR3: CASSFRVNTDTQYF. For the CDR3, the DNA is TGTGCCAGCAGTTTCCGGGTAAACACCGATACGCAGTATTTT.

There are many counts of this clonotype. The gene calls are TRBV15 and TRBJ2-5, with D hard to call. The germline gives CDR1 LNHNV, CDR2 YYDKDF (reference sequence). The CDR3 extends over 14 amino acids. V gave up 3 bases and J gave up 1 base, with 9 bases separating them. The CDR3 DNA reads as TGTGCCACCAGCAGGAACAATTTCCAAGAGACCCAGTACTTC. Residues: CATSRNNFQETQYF.

This clonotype was detected many times. This chain links TRBV27 with TRBJ2-7, with 7 nucleotides matching TRBD1. Losses at the gene ends were 6 bases for V and 0 bases for J; bases not matched to a gene: 5. Germline CDR1 and CDR2: MNHEY and SMNVEV (reference sequence). The CDR3 extends over 14 amino acids. The CDR3 is CASSYRDSSYEQYF. CDR3 coding DNA: TGTGCCAGCAGCTACCGGGACAGCTCCTACGAGCAGTACTTC.

This clonotype was seen repeatedly, ten times or more. V gene TRBV28 combines with J gene TRBJ2-1; 8 nucleotides line up with TRBD2. The CDR3 is 14 amino acids. The germline gives CDR1 MDHEN, CDR2 SYDVKM. V lost 9 bases and J lost 6; bases outside the gene matches: 10. CDR3 in DNA: TGTGCCAGTAGCGGGACCGATGGGTTCAATGAGCAGTTCTTC. Its translation is CASSGTDGFNEQFF.